The clone carrying this TCR beta chain was seen a few times. In the authors' methods: Counts of nucleated cells, estimated from reference gene primer amplification, were obtained. Clones were sequenced by immunoSEQ multiplex PCR, and TCRdb holds only the in-frame ones, with some missing. Clonal size and the V and J genes are those of that table, whereas D and trimming came from the DNA. The repertoire holds 120,000 or so clones, 70% to 80% seen once, with more than 7.5% in the top ten. The sample belongs to a study of blood T cell repertoires in COVID-19. CDR1 and CDR2 (germline): SNHLY, FYNNEI. V was cut by 6 bases and J by 7 bases, with 10 bases left in between. There are 12 residues in the CDR3.

The genes are TRBV2 and TRBJ2-1; D may be TRBD1 (6 bases). The sequenced sample consisted of peripheral blood. This receptor was obtained from a woman aged 55 to 70 with acute or convalescent COVID-19. CDR3 nucleotide sequence: TGTGCCAGCAGGGGACAAGGAAATGAGCAGTTCTTC. It translates to CASRGQGNEQFF.